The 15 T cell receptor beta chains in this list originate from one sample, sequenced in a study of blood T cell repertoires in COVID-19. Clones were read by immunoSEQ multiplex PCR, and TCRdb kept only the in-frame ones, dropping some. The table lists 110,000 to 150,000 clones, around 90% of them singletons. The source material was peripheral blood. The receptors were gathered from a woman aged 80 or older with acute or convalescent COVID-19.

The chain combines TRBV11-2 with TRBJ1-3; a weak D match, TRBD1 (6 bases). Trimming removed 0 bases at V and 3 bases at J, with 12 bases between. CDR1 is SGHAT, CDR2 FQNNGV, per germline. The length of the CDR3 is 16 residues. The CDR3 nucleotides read TGTGCCAGCAGCTTAGAAGGCAGGGGTGGTGGAAACACCATATATTTT. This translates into CASSLEGRGGGNTIYF.

The chain's CDR3 is CASSLYRTNQPQHF. In DNA form, the CDR3 reads TGTGCCAGCAGCTTGTACAGGACCAATCAGCCCCAGCATTTT. The chain carries TRBV5-6 and TRBJ1-5, with a tentative D call TRBD1 (5 bases). V was pared by 1 base and J by 3 bases, with 8 bases between. Germline-derived CDR1 and CDR2 are SGHDT and YYEEEE. The CDR3 totals 14 residues.

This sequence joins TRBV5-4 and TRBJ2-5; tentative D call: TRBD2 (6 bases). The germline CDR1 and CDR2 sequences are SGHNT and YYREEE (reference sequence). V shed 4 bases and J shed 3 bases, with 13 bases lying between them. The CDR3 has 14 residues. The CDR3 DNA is TGTGCCAGCAGCACCCGGGACTTCGAAGAGACCCAGTACTTC. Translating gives CASSTRDFEETQYF.

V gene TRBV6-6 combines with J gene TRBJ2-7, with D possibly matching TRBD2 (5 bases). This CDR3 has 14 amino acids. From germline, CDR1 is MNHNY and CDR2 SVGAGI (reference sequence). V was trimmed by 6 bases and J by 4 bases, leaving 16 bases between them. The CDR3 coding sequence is TGTGCCAGCAGCCCCCACCGGGAAAGTTACGAGCAGTACTTC. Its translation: CASSPHRESYEQYF.

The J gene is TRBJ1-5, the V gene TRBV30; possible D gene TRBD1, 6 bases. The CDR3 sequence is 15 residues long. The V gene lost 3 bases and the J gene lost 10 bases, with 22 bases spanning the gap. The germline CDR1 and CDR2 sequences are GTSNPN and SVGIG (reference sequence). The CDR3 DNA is TGTGCCTGGAGCAAAACAGGGATAAGGCTCCTTCCCCAGCATTTT. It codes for CAWSKTGIRLLPQHF.

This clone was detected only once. DNA of the CDR3: TGTGCCAGCAGCTTGAACCTCGGAGGAGTTTACAATGAGCAGTTCTTC. Residues: CASSLNLGGVYNEQFF. The chain uses TRBV7-6 and TRBJ2-1; D is possibly TRBD2 (5 bases). With 3 bases removed from V and 4 bases from J, the gap between germline ends came to 16 bases. Germline-derived CDR1 and CDR2 are SGHVS and FNYEAQ. This CDR3 comprises 16 residues.

DNA for the CDR3: TGTGCCAGCAGCCCGGGGTATAACTATGGCTACACCTTC. It yields the protein CASSPGYNYGYTF. The genes are TRBV14 and TRBJ1-2; D gene uncertain. CDR1 SGHDN and CDR2 FVKESK come from the germline V gene. This CDR3 region has 13 residues. The V end lost 4 bases, the J end lost 1 base, and 7 bases lay between the germline ends.

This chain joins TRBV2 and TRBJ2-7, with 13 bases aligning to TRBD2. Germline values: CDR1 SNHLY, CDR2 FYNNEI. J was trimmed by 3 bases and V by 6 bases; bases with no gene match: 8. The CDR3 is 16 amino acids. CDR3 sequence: CASSTTSGGDRYEQYF. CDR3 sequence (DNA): TGTGCCAGCAGCACCACTAGCGGGGGGGACCGCTACGAGCAGTACTTC.

In nucleotides, the CDR3 is TGTGCCAGCAGCGTGACAGGGGTCACTGAAGCTTTCTTT. Its translation: CASSVTGVTEAFF. The gene calls are TRBV2 and TRBJ1-1; 8 bases are a match to TRBD1. V dropped 6 bases and J dropped 4; count of bases not matched to a gene: 4. Per the germline V gene, CDR1 is SNHLY and CDR2 is FYNNEI. This CDR3 has 13 amino acids. Filled out from reference TRBV2 and TRBJ1-1, the complete variable domain reads EPEVTQTPSHQVTQMGQEVILRCVPISNHLYFYWYRQILGQKVEFLVSFYNNEISEKSEIFDDQFSVERPDGSNFTLKIRSTKLEDSAMYFCASSVTGVTEAFFGQGTRLTVV.

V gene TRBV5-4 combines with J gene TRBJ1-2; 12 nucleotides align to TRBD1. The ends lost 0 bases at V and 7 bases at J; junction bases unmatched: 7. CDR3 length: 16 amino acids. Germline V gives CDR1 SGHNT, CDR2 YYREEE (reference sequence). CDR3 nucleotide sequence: TGTGCCAGCAGCTTGGCGGGACAGGGGGCGGCAAGTGGCTACACCTTC. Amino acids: CASSLAGQGAASGYTF.

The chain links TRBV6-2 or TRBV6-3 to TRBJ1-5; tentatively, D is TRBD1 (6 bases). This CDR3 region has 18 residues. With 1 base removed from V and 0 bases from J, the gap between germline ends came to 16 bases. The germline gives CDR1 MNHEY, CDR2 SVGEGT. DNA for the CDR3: TGTGCCAGCAGTTACTACGGACAGTCCCTTTATAGCAATCAGCCCCAGCATTTT. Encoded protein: CASSYYGQSLYSNQPQHF.

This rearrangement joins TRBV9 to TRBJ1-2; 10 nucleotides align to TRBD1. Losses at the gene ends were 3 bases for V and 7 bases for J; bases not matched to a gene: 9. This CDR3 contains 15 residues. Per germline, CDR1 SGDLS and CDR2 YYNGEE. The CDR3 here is CASSDDRGLVGGYTF. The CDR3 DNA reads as TGTGCCAGCAGCGACGACAGGGGGCTAGTGGGTGGCTACACCTTC.

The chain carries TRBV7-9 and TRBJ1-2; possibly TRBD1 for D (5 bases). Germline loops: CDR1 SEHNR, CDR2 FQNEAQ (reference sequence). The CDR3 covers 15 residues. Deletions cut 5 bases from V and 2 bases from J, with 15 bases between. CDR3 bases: TGTGCCAGCAGCCCCCTTGGGGGGTTAAACTATGGCTACACCTTC. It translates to CASSPLGGLNYGYTF.

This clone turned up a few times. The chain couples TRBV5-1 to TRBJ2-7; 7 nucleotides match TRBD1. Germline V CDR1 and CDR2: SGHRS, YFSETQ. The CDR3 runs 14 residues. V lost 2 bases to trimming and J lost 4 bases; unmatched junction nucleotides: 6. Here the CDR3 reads CASSLTGTVYEQYF. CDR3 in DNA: TGCGCCAGCAGCTTAACCGGGACAGTGTACGAGCAGTACTTC.

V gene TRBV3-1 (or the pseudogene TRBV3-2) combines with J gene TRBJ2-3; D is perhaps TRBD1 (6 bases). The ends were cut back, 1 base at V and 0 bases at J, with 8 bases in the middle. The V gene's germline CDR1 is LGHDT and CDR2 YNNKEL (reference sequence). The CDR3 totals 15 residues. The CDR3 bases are TGTGCCAGCAGCCAAGTCGGACAGAGCACAGATACGCAGTATTTT. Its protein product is CASSQVGQSTDTQYF.